Given below is one T cell receptor beta chain in context. Its antigen remains unidentified. Naive CD8 cells lacked CD45RO and underwent positive selection for CCR7, leaving out terminally differentiated effector memory CD45RA+ cells. This record belongs to a study of shared clonotypes between healthy human individuals. About the study: The study drew on two women and a few men aged 18 to 49 as donors.

As handled by the study authors: Filtering differed for immunoSEQ, which gave only junction sequences without quality scores. Sequenced by immunoSEQ multiplex PCR; TCRdb stores in-frame clones only, minus some. V and J calls and clone size come straight from that table; D and trimming were deduced from the DNA. In the table there are nearly 2 million clones, about 95% of which are singletons. Trimming took 5 bases from V and 5 from J, leaving 19 bases between them. This CDR3 has 15 residues. Germline values: CDR1 SGHVS, CDR2 FQNEAQ. General study results and limits: Of the naive CD4 clonotypes, about 5% were shared across several donors.

The clonotype comes from a man between 18 and 35 years old in good health. The chain has TRBV7-8 and TRBJ2-7, with unresolved D. The specimen sequenced was naive CD8+ T cells sorted from blood. CDR3 DNA sequence: TGTGCCAGCAGCCCAACATTAGGGTTTCGGCACGAGCAGTACTTC. This sequence encodes CASSPTLGFRHEQYF.